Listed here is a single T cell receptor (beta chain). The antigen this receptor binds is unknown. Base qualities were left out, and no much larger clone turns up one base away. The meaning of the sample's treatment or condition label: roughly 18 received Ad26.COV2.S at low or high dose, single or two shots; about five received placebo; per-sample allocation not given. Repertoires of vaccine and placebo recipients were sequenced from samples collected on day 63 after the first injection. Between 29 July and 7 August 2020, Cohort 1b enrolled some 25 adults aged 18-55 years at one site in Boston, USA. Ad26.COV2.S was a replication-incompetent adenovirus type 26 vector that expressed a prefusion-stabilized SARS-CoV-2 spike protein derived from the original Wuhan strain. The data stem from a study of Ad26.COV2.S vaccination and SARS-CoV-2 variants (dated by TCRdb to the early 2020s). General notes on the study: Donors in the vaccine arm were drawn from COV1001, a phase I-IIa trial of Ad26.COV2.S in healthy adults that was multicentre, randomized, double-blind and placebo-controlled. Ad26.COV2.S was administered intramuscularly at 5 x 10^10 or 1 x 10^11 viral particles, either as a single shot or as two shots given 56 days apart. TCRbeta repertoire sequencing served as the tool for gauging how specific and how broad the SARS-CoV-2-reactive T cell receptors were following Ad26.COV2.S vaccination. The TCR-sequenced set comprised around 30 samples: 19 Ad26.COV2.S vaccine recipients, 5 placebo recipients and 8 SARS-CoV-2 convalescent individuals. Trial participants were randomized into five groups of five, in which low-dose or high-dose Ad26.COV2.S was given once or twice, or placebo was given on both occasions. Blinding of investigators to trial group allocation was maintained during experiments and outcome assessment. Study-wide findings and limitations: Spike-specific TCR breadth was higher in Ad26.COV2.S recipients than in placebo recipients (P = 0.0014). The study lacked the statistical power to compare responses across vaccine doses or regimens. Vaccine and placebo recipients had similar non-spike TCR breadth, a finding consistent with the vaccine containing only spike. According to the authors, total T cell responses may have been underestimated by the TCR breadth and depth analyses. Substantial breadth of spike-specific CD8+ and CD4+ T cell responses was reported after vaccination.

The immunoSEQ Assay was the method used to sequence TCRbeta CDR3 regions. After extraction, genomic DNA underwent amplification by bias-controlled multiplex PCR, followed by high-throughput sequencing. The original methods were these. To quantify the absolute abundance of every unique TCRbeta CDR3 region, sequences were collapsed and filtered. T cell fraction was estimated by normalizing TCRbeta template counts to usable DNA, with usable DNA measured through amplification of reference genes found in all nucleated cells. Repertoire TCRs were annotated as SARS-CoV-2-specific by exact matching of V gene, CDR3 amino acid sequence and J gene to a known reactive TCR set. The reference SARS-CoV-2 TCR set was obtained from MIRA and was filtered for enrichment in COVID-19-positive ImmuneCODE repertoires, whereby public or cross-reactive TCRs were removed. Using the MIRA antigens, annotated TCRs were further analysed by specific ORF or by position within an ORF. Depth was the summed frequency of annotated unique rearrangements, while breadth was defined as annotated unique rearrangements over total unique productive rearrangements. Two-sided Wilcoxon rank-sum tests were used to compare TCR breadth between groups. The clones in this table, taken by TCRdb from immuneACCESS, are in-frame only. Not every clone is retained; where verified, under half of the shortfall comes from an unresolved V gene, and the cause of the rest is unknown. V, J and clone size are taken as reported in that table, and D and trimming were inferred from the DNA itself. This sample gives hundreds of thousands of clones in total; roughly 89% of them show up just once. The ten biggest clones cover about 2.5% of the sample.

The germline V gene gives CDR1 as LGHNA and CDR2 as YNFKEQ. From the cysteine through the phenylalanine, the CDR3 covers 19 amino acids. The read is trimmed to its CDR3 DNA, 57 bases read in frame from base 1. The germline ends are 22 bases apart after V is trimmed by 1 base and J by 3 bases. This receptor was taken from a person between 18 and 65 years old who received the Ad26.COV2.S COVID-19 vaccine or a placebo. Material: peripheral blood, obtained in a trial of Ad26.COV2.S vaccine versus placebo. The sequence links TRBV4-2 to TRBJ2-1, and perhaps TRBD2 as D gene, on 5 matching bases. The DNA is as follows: TGTGCCAGCAGCCAAGGGAATGACTGGGTGGGTCGGGGCTACAATGAGCAGTTCTTC. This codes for CASSQGNDWVGRGYNEQFF.